The text below deals with one T cell receptor (beta chain). This clone showed up just a few times. The target of this receptor is not known. The input lacks base qualities; no much larger clone sits a single base away. The data belong to a study of beta chain features in type 1 diabetes (dated by TCRdb to 2016 to 2018). Describing the broader study: Mean age, gender distribution, total cell number and subset yield were not different between patients and healthy donors. In the study, recently diagnosed type 1 diabetes patients and matched healthy donors were compared on the TCRB repertoires of their sorted circulating CD4+ T cell subsets. Whereas all 30 or so donors provided naive and central memory subsets, regulatory and stem cell-like memory subsets were isolated from just 8 patients and roughly 8 healthy donors. A total of around 100 million sorted cells were examined across all samples, and RNA yield correlated strongly with the number of cells per subset. What the research found in general, with its limitations: Only small numbers of individuals were included in the HLA sub-analyses, which left unresolved whether HLA type had any influence on TCRB rearrangement. Naive, central memory and regulatory TCRB repertoires appeared more similar among patients than among healthy donors. A moderate but significant shortening of TCRB CDR3 length was observed in type 1 diabetes patients in all four CD4+ subsets. Because cDNA was sequenced instead of genomic DNA, highly expressing activated cells could be over-represented, though the groups showed no difference in activation or CD3 levels. Patients with type 1 diabetes made fewer insertions and deleted more nucleotides at VDJ recombination sites, implying thymic rearrangement abnormalities. Shorter templates might be favored by PCR, yet because patient and control samples were amplified and corrected together, any such skew would affect both groups equally.

The High Capacity cDNA Reverse Transcription Kit was used to reverse transcribe all of the isolated RNA, meaning that expressed TCRB transcripts were what got sequenced. Deep immunoSEQ sequencing was performed on naive, central memory and regulatory T cell samples, with an average of around 3.5 million total reads per sample. After sorted cells were lysed in RLT buffer, RNA was extracted with DNase-treated RNeasy Micro or Mini kits, with the choice depending on cell number. To prevent cross-contamination, every cell subset was processed on its own, while patient and healthy donor samples were processed together. The immunoSEQ multiplex PCR was used to amplify TCRB sequences from cDNA, generating 87-bp fragments that spanned the CDR3 region. Sequencing of the amplicons was performed on the Illumina HiSeq platform. The study's own analysis went as follows. Synthetic template baselines were used to correct PCR bias computationally, reads within Hamming distance 2 were collapsed together, and singletons that could not be merged were discarded. By aligning reads against IMGT, V, D and J genes, CDR3 length, and insertions or deletions at six rearrangement sites were assigned. Within each subset, clonotype counts were normalized to sorted cell number, and only after that were true diversity and Gini coefficients computed with the tcR R package. Repertoire sharing was quantified using the overlap coefficient calculated on TCRB nucleotide sequences. As a proxy for the pre-selection repertoire, out-of-frame TCRB sequences from naive cells were analyzed. TCRdb limited this immuneACCESS table to in-frame rearrangements with V and J called. A share of clones is missing; checked studies link under half to unresolved V genes, and the rest is unexplained. The D gene and trimming were derived from the DNA, and the V and J assignments and clone size from that table. In this sample the table shows around 430,000 clones, approximately 31% of which occur a single time. Around 0.065% of the sample rests with the top ten.

Each donor gave one peripheral blood draw, roughly 0.11 L on average, collected into heparinised tubes. A BD FACSAria II and a panel including CD45RO, CCR7, CD25, CD127, CD95 and CD27 were used to sort naive, central memory, regulatory and stem cell-like memory CD4+ T cells. Every sorted population had a purity above 95%. PBMCs were isolated immediately by Lymphoprep density gradient centrifugation and stained directly without culture. To minimize batch effects, samples were stained and sorted in pairs, one healthy donor with one patient per experiment. There are 13 amino acids in the CDR3, from cysteine to phenylalanine inclusive. Only the CDR3 part of the read is kept: 39 bases, read in frame from the first base. Looking up the germline V gene (reference sequence) yields CDR1 SEHNR and CDR2 FQNEAQ. The trim is 1 base for V and 1 base for J, with a gap of 4 bases between the germline ends.

The chain joins TRBV7-9 to TRBJ1-1; a confident D gene designation cannot be given. Sequenced material: naive CD4+ T cells from blood. Taken with the paper, the label for cell subset or site translates to: true naive CD4+ T cells. This receptor was obtained from a young man in good health. The DNA is as follows: TGTGCCAGCAGCTTAGAACAGAACACTGAAGCTTTCTTT. Protein translation: CASSLEQNTEAFF.